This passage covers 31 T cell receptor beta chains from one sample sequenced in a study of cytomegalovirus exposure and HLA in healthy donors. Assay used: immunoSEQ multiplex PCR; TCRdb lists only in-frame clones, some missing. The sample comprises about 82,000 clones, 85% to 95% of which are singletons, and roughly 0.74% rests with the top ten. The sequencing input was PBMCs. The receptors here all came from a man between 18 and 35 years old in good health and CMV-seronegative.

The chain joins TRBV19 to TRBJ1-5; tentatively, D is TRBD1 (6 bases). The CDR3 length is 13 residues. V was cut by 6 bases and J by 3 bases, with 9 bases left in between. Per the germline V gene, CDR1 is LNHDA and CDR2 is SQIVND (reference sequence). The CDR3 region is CASRDRNNQPQHF. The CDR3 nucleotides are TGTGCCAGTAGAGACAGGAACAATCAGCCCCAGCATTTT.

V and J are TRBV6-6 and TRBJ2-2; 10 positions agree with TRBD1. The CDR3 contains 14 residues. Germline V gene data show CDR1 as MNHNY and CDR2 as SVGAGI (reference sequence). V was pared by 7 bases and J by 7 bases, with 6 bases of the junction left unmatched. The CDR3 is CASISGTGVGELFF. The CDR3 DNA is TGTGCCAGCATTTCCGGGACAGGGGTCGGGGAGCTGTTTTTT.

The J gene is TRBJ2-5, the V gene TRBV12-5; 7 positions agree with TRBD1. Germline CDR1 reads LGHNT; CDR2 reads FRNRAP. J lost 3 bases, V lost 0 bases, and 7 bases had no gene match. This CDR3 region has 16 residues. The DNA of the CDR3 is TGTGCTAGTGGTTTGGTACTCGGGCAGGGGGAAGAGACCCAGTACTTC. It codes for CASGLVLGQGEETQYF.

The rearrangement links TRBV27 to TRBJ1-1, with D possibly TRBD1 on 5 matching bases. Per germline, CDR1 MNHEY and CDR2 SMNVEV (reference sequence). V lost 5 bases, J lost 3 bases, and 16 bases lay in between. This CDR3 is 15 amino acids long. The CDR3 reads CASSLTGGRYTEAFF. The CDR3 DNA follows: TGTGCCAGCAGTCTTACGGGGGGTCGGTACACTGAAGCTTTCTTT.

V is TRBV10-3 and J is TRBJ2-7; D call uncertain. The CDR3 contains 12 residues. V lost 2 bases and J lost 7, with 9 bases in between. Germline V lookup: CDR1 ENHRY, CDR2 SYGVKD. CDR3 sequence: CAISEPLLEQYF. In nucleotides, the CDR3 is TGTGCCATCAGTGAGCCCCTTTTGGAGCAGTACTTC.

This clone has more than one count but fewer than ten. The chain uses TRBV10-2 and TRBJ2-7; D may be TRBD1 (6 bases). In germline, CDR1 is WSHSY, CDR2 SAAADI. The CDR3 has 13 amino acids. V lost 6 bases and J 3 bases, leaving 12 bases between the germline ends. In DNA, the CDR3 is TGCGCCAGCAGACAGGGCTTCGGCTACGAGCAGTACTTC. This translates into CASRQGFGYEQYF.

This CDR3 reads CASSSAGGPYNEQFF. The CDR3 region has the DNA TGTGCCAGCTCTTCAGCGGGAGGGCCCTACAATGAGCAGTTCTTC. The chain combines TRBV27 with TRBJ2-1; 10 bases map to TRBD2. CDR3 length: 15 amino acids. Losses at the gene ends were 8 bases for V and 2 bases for J; bases not matched to a gene: 6. Germline CDR1 MNHEY, CDR2 SMNVEV (reference sequence).

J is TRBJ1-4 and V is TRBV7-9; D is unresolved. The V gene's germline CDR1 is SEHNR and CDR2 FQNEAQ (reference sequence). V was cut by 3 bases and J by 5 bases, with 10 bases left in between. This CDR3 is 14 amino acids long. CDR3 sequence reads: CASSFGVSNEKLFF. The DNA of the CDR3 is TGTGCCAGCAGCTTCGGGGTATCGAATGAAAAACTGTTTTTT.

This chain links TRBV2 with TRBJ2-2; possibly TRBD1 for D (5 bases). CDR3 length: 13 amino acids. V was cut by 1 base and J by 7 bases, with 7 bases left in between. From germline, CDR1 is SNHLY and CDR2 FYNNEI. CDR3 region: CASSEDRNGELFF. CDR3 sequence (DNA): TGTGCCAGCAGTGAAGACAGGAACGGGGAGCTGTTTTTT.

The CDR3 is CASSAQGDNEKLFF. In DNA, the CDR3 is TGTGCCAGCAGTGCACAGGGGGACAATGAAAAACTGTTTTTT. The gene calls are TRBV2 and TRBJ1-4, with 8 bases that match TRBD1. Germline-derived CDR1 and CDR2 are SNHLY and FYNNEI. V shed 4 bases and J 5 bases; nucleotides not matched to a gene: 3. This CDR3 spans 14 amino acids.

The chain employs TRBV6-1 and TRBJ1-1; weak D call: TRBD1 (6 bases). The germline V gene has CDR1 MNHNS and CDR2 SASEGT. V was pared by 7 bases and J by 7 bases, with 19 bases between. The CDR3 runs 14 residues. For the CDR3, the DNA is TGTGCCAGCATTTCCAACTGGGGGGGCGTTGAAGCTTTCTTT. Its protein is CASISNWGGVEAFF.

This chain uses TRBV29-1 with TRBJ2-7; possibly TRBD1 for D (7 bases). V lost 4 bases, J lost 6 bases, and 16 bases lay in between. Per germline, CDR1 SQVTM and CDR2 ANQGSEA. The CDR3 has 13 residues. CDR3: CSVVDQGGLEQYF. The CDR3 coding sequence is TGCAGCGTTGTAGATCAGGGGGGTCTCGAGCAGTACTTC.

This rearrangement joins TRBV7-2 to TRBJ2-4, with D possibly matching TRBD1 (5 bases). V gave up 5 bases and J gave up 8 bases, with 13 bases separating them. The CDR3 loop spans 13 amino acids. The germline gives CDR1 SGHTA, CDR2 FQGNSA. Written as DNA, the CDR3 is TGTGCCAGCAGCCCCTCCCCCAGGGACATTCAGTACTTC. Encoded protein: CASSPSPRDIQYF.

The CDR3 spells CSVEGQGGTEAFF. CDR3 nucleotide sequence: TGCAGCGTTGAAGGACAAGGGGGCACTGAAGCTTTCTTT. The genes are TRBV29-1 and TRBJ1-1, with D perhaps TRBD1 (6 bases). Trimming stripped 1 base from V and 4 bases from J, with 10 bases between. This CDR3 is built from 13 residues. Germline loops: CDR1 SQVTM, CDR2 ANQGSEA.

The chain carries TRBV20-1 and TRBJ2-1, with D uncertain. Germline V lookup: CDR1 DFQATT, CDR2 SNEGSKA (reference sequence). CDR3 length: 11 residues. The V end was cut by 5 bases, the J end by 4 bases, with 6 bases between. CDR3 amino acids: CSAPQYNEQFF. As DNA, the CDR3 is TGCAGTGCTCCGCAGTACAATGAGCAGTTCTTC.

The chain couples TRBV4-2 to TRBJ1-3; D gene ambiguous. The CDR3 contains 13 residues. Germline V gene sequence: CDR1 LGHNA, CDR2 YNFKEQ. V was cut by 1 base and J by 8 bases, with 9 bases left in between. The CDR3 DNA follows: TGTGCCAGCAGCCAAGCTACTCAGGACACCATATATTTT. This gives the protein CASSQATQDTIYF.

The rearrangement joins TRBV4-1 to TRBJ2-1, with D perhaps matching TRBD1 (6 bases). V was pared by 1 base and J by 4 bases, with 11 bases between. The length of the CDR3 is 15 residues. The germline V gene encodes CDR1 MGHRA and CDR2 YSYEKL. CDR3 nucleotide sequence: TGCGCCAGCAGCCAAGGACAGGTATTTTACAATGAGCAGTTCTTC. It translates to CASSQGQVFYNEQFF.

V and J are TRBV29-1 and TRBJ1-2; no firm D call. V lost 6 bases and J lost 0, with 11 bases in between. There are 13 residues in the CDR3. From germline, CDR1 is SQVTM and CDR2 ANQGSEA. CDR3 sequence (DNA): TGCAGCGTGAGACAAGATACTAACTATGGCTACACCTTC. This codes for CSVRQDTNYGYTF.

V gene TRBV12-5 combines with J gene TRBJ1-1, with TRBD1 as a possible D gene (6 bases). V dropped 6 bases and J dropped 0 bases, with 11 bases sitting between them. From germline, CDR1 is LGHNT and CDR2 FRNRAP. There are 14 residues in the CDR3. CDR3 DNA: TGTGCTAGTGGACAGGGCTTCATGAACACTGAAGCTTTCTTT. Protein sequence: CASGQGFMNTEAFF.

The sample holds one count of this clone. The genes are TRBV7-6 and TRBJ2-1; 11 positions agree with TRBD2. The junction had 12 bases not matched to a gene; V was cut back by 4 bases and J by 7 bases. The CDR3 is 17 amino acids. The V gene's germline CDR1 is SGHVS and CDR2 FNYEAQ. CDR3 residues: CASSSGPLAGVGNEQFF. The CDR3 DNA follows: TGTGCCAGCAGCTCCGGCCCACTAGCGGGAGTAGGTAATGAGCAGTTCTTC. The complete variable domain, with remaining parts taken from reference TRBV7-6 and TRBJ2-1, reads GAGVSQSPRYKVTKRGQDVALRCDPISGHVSLYWYRQALGQGPEFLTYFNYEAQQDKSGLPNDRFSAERPEGSISTLTIQRTEQRDSAMYRCASSSGPLAGVGNEQFFGPGTRLTVL.

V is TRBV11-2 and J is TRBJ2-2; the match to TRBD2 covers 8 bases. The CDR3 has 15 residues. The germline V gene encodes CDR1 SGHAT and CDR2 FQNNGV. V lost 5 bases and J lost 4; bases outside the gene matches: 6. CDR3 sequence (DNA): TGTGCCAGCAGCCCCTTAGCGGGGACCACCGGGGAGCTGTTTTTT. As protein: CASSPLAGTTGELFF.

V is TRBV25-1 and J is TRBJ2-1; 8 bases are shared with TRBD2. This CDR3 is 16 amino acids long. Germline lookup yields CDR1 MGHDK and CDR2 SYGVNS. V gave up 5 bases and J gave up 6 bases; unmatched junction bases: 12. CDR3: CASSTTKREFRNEQFF. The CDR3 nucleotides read TGTGCCAGCAGTACAACCAAGCGGGAGTTTCGCAATGAGCAGTTCTTC.

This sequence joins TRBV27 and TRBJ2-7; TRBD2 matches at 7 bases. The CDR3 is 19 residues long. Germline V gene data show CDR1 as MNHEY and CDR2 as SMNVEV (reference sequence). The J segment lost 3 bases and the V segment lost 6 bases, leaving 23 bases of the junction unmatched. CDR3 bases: TGTGCCAGCAGACTAACGGACTGGGGCGGGAGTAGCGGAATCTACGAGCAGTACTTC. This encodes CASRLTDWGGSSGIYEQYF.

CDR3 residues: CAWSEGLSPLHF. The CDR3 DNA sequence: TGTGCCTGGTCTGAGGGCCTTTCACCCCTCCACTTT. The chain couples TRBV30 to TRBJ1-6; no firm D call. CDR3 length: 12 amino acids. Trimming stripped 5 bases from V and 9 bases from J, with 11 bases between. The germline gives CDR1 GTSNPN, CDR2 SVGIG (reference sequence).

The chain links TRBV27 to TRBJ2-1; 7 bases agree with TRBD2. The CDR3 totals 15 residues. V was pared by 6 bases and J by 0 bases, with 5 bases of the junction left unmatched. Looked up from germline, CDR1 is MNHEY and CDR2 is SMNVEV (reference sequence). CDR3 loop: CASREGGGSYNEQFF. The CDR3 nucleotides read TGTGCCAGCAGGGAGGGCGGGGGCTCCTACAATGAGCAGTTCTTC.

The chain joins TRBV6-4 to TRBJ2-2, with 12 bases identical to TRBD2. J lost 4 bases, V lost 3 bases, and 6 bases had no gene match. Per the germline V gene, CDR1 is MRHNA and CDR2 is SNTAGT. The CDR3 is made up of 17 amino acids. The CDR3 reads CASSETSGGASTGELFF. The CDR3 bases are TGTGCCAGCAGTGAGACTAGCGGGGGCGCCTCCACCGGGGAGCTGTTTTTT.

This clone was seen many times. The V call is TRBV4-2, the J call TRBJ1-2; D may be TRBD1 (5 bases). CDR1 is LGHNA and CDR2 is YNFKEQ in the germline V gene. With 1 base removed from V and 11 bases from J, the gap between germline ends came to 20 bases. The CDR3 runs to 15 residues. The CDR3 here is CASSQVRGEEIGYTF. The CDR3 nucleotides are TGTGCCAGCAGCCAAGTTCGGGGGGAGGAAATTGGGTACACCTTC.

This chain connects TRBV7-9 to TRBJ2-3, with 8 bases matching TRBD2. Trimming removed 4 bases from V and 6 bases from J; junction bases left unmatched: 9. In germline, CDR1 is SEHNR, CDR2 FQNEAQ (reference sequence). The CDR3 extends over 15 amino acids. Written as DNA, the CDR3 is TGTGCCAGCAGCTCCCGGGGGGGGCACCGGGATACGCAGTATTTT. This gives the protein CASSSRGGHRDTQYF.

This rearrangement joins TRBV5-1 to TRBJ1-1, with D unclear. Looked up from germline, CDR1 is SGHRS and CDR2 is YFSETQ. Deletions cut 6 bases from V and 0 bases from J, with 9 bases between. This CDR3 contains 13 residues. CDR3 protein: CASIGQMNTEAFF. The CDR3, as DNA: TGCGCCAGCATTGGGCAGATGAACACTGAAGCTTTCTTT.

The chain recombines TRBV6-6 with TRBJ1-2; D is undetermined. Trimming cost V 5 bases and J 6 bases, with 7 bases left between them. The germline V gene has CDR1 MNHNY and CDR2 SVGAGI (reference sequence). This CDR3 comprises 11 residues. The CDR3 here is CASSARDGYTF. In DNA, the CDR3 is TGTGCCAGCAGTGCGAGAGATGGCTACACCTTC.

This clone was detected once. CDR3: CASSQDGGSYEQYF. CDR3 DNA: TGCGCCAGCAGCCAAGACGGGGGTTCCTACGAGCAGTACTTC. V is TRBV4-1 and J is TRBJ2-7; TRBD2 might be the D (6 bases). Germline CDR1 is MGHRA and CDR2 is YSYEKL. CDR3 size: 14 residues. The V end lost 0 bases, the J end lost 1 base, and 7 bases lay between the germline ends.